This T cell receptor beta chain appears in the sequencing data of a study of T cell changes during pregnancy in multiple sclerosis. Assay: immunoSEQ multiplex PCR; the TCRdb copy retains only in-frame clones and omits some. The table shows approximately 57,000 clones, with 91% occurring only once. Trimming removed 6 bases from V and 2 bases from J, with 19 bases in between. The CDR3 spans 16 residues. Per the germline V gene, CDR1 is LGHNT and CDR2 is FRNRAP. The chain couples TRBV12-5 to TRBJ1-2; tentatively, D is TRBD1 (5 bases). This sample comprised peripheral blood, obtained after pregnancy. The sequence came from a female donor in good health, enrolled as a control in a pregnancy study. CDR3 DNA sequence: TGTGCTAGTGGGCCCGAAGCGGGGCTGTTAAACTATGGCTACACCTTC. Residues: CASGPEAGLLNYGYTF.